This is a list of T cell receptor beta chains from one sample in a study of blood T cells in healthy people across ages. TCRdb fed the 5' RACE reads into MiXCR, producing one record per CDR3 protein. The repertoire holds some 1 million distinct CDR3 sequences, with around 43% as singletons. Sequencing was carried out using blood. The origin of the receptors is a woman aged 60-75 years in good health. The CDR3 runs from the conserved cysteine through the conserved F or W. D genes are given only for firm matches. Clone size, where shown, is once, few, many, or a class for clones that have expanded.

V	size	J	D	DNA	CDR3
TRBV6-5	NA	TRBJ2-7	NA	TGTGCCAGCACCTCGAAGATAGGGTACGCCGAGCAGTACTTC	CASTSKIGYAEQYF
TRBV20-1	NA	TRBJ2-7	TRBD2	TGCAGTGCTAGAGACCCCGTAGCGGGCTCCTACAATGAGCAGTACTTC	CSARDPVAGSYNEQYF
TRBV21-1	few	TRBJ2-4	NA	TGTGCCAGCAGCAAAAACGCAAGACAGGCTTTAGCCAAAAACATTCAGTACTTC	CASSKNARQALAKNIQYF
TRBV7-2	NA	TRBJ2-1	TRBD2	TGTGCCAGCAGCTTAGGACTAGCGGGAGGCCTAGGGGATGAGCAGTTCTTC	CASSLGLAGGLGDEQFF
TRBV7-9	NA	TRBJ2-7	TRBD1	TGTGCCAGCTACGGGCGGACAGGGGCGTCCTACGAGCAGTACTTC	CASYGRTGASYEQYF
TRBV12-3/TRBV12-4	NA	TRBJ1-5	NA	TGTGCCAGCAGTTTACGGGGGCGTTGGCAGCCCCAGCATTTT	CASSLRGRWQPQHF
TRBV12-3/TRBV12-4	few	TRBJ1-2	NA	TGTGCCAGCAGTTTACGGGACGTCTATGGCTACACCTTC	CASSLRDVYGYTF
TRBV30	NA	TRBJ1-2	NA	TGTGCCTGGGTTACCCGACAGAACTATGGCTACACCTTC	CAWVTRQNYGYTF
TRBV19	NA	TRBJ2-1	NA	TGTGCCAGTAGTACCCAGAGCAGGCGTGAGCAGTTCTTC	CASSTQSRREQFF
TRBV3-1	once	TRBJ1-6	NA	TGTGCCAGCAGCCCGTTGCGGGGGCGGGAGAATTCACCCCTCCACTTT	CASSPLRGRENSPLHF
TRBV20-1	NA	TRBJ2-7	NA	TGCAGTGCTAGACCTAGCGAGAAATACAAGCAGTACTTC	CSARPSEKYKQYF
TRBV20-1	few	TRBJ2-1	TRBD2	TGCAGTGCTAGAGACCCGACAAAACTAGCGGGGCTCAATGAGCAGTTCTTC	CSARDPTKLAGLNEQFF
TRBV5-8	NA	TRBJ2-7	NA	TGTGCCAGCAGCTTGTTAGGGAGCCCACTCTCCTACGAGCAGTACTTC	CASSLLGSPLSYEQYF
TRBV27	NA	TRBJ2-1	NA	TGTGCCAGCAGTTACCGGGCTAGGCGCAATGAGCAGTTCTTC	CASSYRARRNEQFF
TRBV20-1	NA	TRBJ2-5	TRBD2	TGCAGTACCCCCGGGACTAGCGTCCTCCAGTACTTC	CSTPGTSVLQYF
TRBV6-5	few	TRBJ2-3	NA	TGTGCCAGCAGTCCTTTAGCGGAGCCTAGCACAGATACGCAGTATTTT	CASSPLAEPSTDTQYF
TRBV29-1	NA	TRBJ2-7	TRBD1	TGCAGCGTCGCCGAGACAGGGAAGGACGAGCAGTACTTC	CSVAETGKDEQYF
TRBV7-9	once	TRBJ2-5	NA	TGTGCCAGCAGCTTGGGGGGTTCGACAGAACAGTACTTC	CASSLGGSTEQYF
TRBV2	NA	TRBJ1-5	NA	TGTGCCAGCAGTGAACGGCGGGTTGGCAATCAGCCCCAGCATTTT	CASSERRVGNQPQHF
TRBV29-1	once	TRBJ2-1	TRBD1	TGCAGCGTTGGGTTGGGGACAGCGGTTCACAATGAGCAGTTCTTC	CSVGLGTAVHNEQFF
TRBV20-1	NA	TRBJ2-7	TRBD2	TGCAGTGCCATGACTAGCGGGAGTCCTGACGAGCAGTACTTC	CSAMTSGSPDEQYF
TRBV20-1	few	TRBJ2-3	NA	TGCAGTGCTAGAGAGATTTGGGATACGCAGTATTTT	CSAREIWDTQYF
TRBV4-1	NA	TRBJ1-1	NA	TGCGCCAGCAGCCAAGATGTCCCCAGTGAAGCTTTCTTT	CASSQDVPSEAFF
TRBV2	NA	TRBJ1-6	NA	TGTGCCAGCAGGGAGGAGCATAATTCACCCCTCCACTTT	CASREEHNSPLHF
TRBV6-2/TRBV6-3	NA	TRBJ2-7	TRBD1	TGTGCCAGCAGTTACCGGACAGGAGTCTCCTACGAGCAGTACTTC	CASSYRTGVSYEQYF
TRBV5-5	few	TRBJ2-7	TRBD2	TGTGCCAGCAGCACAGAGGTGCTAGCGGGAGTCCGGGAGCAGTACTTC	CASSTEVLAGVREQYF
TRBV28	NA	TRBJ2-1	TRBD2	TGTGCCAGCAGTTTTCCTCCACTAGCGGGAGGGCGGAAATCGAACGATGAGCAGTTCTTC	CASSFPPLAGGRKSNDEQFF
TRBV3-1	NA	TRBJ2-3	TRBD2	TGTGCCAGCAGCCAAGGGGCGGCTAGCGGAAACACAGATACGCAGTATTTT	CASSQGAASGNTDTQYF
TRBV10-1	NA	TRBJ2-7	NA	TGCGCCAGCAGTGAGTTACCTACCTACGAGCAGTACTTC	CASSELPTYEQYF
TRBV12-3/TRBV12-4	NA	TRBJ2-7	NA	TGTGCCAGCAGTACTGTAACTTCCTACGAGCAGTACTTC	CASSTVTSYEQYF
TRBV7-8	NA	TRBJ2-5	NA	TGTGCCAGCAGCTTACTAGAGGGACTGGAAAAAGAGACCCAGTACTTC	CASSLLEGLEKETQYF